This passage covers 3 T cell receptor beta chains from one sample sequenced in a study of blood T cell repertoires in COVID-19. Method: immunoSEQ multiplex PCR; TCRdb's copy keeps in-frame clones and lacks some. The table has about 220,000 clones, roughly 90% seen once; the top ten hold around 2%. The sequencing input was peripheral blood. Receptor source: a man between 25 and 39 years old who had recovered from COVID-19.

This sequence joins TRBV25-1 and TRBJ1-1; TRBD1 agrees at 10 bases. Germline V gene lookup returns CDR1 MGHDK and CDR2 SYGVNS. The V gene end was trimmed by 8 bases and the J gene end by 7 bases; junction bases not matched to a gene: 7. CDR3 length: 13 residues. This chain's CDR3 is CASGGQGTFEAFF. The DNA of the CDR3 is TGTGCCAGCGGGGGACAGGGGACTTTTGAAGCTTTCTTT.

This clone was detected only a few times. This rearrangement joins TRBV6-5 to TRBJ1-2; TRBD1 is a possible D gene (6 bases). Trimming removed 7 bases at V and 3 bases at J, with 18 bases between. Germline V gene lookup returns CDR1 MNHEY and CDR2 SVGAGI. The CDR3 sequence is 15 residues long. DNA for the CDR3: TGTGCCAGCAAGGGTTCATTCAGGGGTGACTATGGCTACACCTTC. It is translated as CASKGSFRGDYGYTF.

This clone appeared once. The V gene is TRBV4-1, the J gene TRBJ2-5; no reliable D call. The V gene lost 0 bases and the J gene lost 4 bases, with 18 bases spanning the gap. The CDR3 loop spans 17 amino acids. The germline V gene has CDR1 MGHRA and CDR2 YSYEKL. The CDR3 DNA sequence: TGCGCCAGCAGCCAAGAGGGCTTTGAGACCTGGTCAGAGACCCAGTACTTC. Translating it yields CASSQEGFETWSETQYF.